There are a few counts of the clone carrying this TCR beta chain. In the same sample, other DNA sequences code for this CDR3. The CDR3 runs to 15 residues. Germline CDR1 is MNHEY and CDR2 is SVGEGT. V lost 0 bases and J lost 4; bases outside the gene matches: 5. The sample belongs to a study of blood T cell repertoires in COVID-19. Turning to the study itself: Spain, Italy and the United States supplied samples that represented acute and convalescent COVID-19. T cells, B-cell-depleted T cells, or PBMCs provided the cDNA or gDNA that served as material.

Study processing details: Reference gene primer amplification in the assay estimated nucleated cell counts. Sequencing used immunoSEQ multiplex PCR; TCRdb keeps in-frame clones, though not all of them. V, J and clone size are those of that table, while D and trimming were read from the DNA. In the table there are 75,000 to 100,000 clones, 65% to 85% of which are singletons. Sequencing input: peripheral blood. This TCR derives from a woman aged 80 or over with acute or convalescent COVID-19. V is TRBV6-2 or TRBV6-3 and J is TRBJ2-5, with TRBD1 identical over 7 bases. In DNA, the CDR3 is TGTGCCAGCAGTTACTCATCAGGGGGAAGAGAGACCCAGTACTTC. Its protein is CASSYSSGGRETQYF.